This entry concerns a single T cell receptor beta chain. The data stem from a study of blood T cell repertoires in COVID-19. Overall study: Samples came from the United States, Italy and Spain, spanning acute and convalescent COVID-19. T cells, B-cell-depleted T cells, or PBMCs provided the cDNA or gDNA that served as material.

In the authors' methods: Amplification of reference gene primers provided the estimated nucleated cell counts. Some clones are missing from TCRdb's copy, which holds only in-frame ones; the method was immunoSEQ multiplex PCR. V and J calls and clone size are given by that table; D and trimming were obtained from the DNA. The sample has about 120,000 clones, about nine tenths seen once. This CDR3 comprises 14 residues. Per the germline V gene, CDR1 is GTSNPN and CDR2 is SVGIG (reference sequence). V lost 3 bases to trimming and J lost 3 bases; unmatched junction nucleotides: 8. The chain couples TRBV30 to TRBJ2-7; TRBD1 matches 7 bases. Sample: peripheral blood. The sequence was obtained from a human donor with active COVID-19. The donor label of this sample is uncertain. The CDR3 bases are TGTGCCTGGAGAGCCGGGACAGCCGTCTACGAGCAGTACTTC. Translating gives CAWRAGTAVYEQYF.